The 9 T cell receptor beta chains below come from one sample, sequenced in a study of OX40 agonist ivuxolimab in advanced cancers. Some clones are missing from TCRdb's copy, which holds only in-frame ones; the method was immunoSEQ multiplex PCR. This table holds 45,000 to 60,000 clones, approximately 91% found once. This sample comprised CD4+ or CD8+ T cells sorted from blood, obtained in a trial of the OX40 agonist ivuxolimab. The receptor set was obtained from an adult with an advanced solid tumor such as melanoma, head and neck, liver or kidney cancer.

The chain couples TRBV15 to TRBJ2-1; TRBD2 matches 7 bases. Germline CDR1 reads LNHNV; CDR2 reads YYDKDF (reference sequence). The CDR3 is 16 amino acids. The J segment lost 3 bases and the V segment lost 1 base, leaving 6 bases of the junction unmatched. Here the CDR3 reads CATSRGGLAVYNEQFF. CDR3 in DNA: TGTGCCACCAGCAGAGGGGGTCTAGCGGTCTACAATGAGCAGTTCTTC. The whole variable domain, remainder taken from reference TRBV15 and TRBJ2-1, is DAMVIQNPRYQVTQFGKPVTLSCSQTLNHNVMYWYQQKSSQAPKLLFHYYDKDFNNEADTPDNFQSRRPNTSFCFLDIRSPGLGDTAMYLCATSRGGLAVYNEQFFGPGTRLTVL.

This clone was found once. V gene TRBV30 combines with J gene TRBJ2-6; D gene ambiguous. The CDR3 has 15 amino acids. Trimming removed 0 bases from V and 4 bases from J, with 10 bases in between. Germline lookup yields CDR1 GTSNPN and CDR2 SVGIG (reference sequence). This chain's CDR3 is CAWSVREPGANVLTF. The CDR3 bases are TGTGCCTGGAGTGTAAGGGAACCGGGGGCCAACGTCCTGACTTTC.

For the CDR3, the DNA is TGTGCCCAGCAAGGACTAGCACGAGAGCAGTTCTTC. It yields the protein CAQQGLAREQFF. The rearrangement joins TRBV2 to TRBJ2-1; TRBD2 matches at 8 bases. Germline V CDR1 and CDR2: SNHLY, FYNNEI. J gave up 10 bases and V 11 bases, and 10 bases lay outside the gene matches. CDR3 size: 12 residues.

The chain recombines TRBV6-5 with TRBJ2-3, with D perhaps matching TRBD2 (6 bases). Germline V lookup: CDR1 MNHEY, CDR2 SVGAGI. There are 14 residues in the CDR3. Trimming took off 6 bases at V and 2 bases at J, with 12 bases between the two ends. Here the CDR3 reads CASSRLAFTDTQYF. The CDR3 nucleotides read TGTGCCAGCAGCCGCCTAGCGTTCACAGATACGCAGTATTTT.

This clone occurred a few times. V and J are TRBV18 and TRBJ1-1; D perhaps matches TRBD1 (5 bases). Germline V gives CDR1 KGHSH, CDR2 LQKENI. This CDR3 is 16 amino acids long. V was pared by 2 bases and J by 3 bases, with 16 bases between. The CDR3 sequence: CASSPKGIGMDTEAFF. CDR3 sequence (DNA): TGTGCCAGCTCACCAAAGGGGATAGGTATGGACACTGAAGCTTTCTTT.

The chain employs TRBV28 and TRBJ2-5; maybe TRBD2 (6 bases). There are 16 residues in the CDR3. Between the trimmed V and J ends, which lost 4 bases and 5 bases, there was a span of 20 bases. Germline V CDR1 and CDR2: MDHEN, SYDVKM. The CDR3 loop reads CASSSRDSRRGETQYF. The CDR3, as DNA: TGTGCCAGCAGTTCCCGGGACTCAAGGCGAGGGGAGACCCAGTACTTC.

This clone was observed a single time. The chain employs TRBV7-3 and TRBJ2-6; TRBD1 aligns across 7 bases. Trimming removed 5 bases from V and 0 bases from J; junction bases left unmatched: 7. This CDR3 is 17 amino acids long. Germline assignment: CDR1 SGHTA and CDR2 FQGTGA. The CDR3 is CASSLVGGISGANVLTF. The CDR3 DNA reads TGTGCCAGCAGCCTCGTAGGGGGCATCTCTGGGGCCAACGTCCTGACTTTC. The full variable domain, in which reference TRBV7-3 and TRBJ2-6 provide the parts outside the CDR3, is GAGVSQTPSNKVTEKGKYVELRCDPISGHTALYWYRQSLGQGPEFLIYFQGTGAADDSGLPNDRFFAVRPEGSVSTLKIQRTERGDSAVYLCASSLVGGISGANVLTFGAGSRLTVL.

The chain combines TRBV5-1 with TRBJ1-6; tentative D call: TRBD1 (6 bases). Deletions cut 0 bases from V and 0 bases from J, with 13 bases between. CDR1 and CDR2 from the germline V gene are SGHRS and YFSETQ. There are 18 residues in the CDR3. The CDR3 is CASSLETQGSSYNSPLHF. CDR3 in DNA: TGCGCCAGCAGCTTGGAGACCCAGGGGAGCTCCTATAATTCACCCCTCCACTTT.

This chain uses TRBV19 with TRBJ2-7; D possibly corresponds to TRBD2 (6 bases). This CDR3 has 17 residues. V lost 1 base and J 3 bases, leaving 19 bases between the germline ends. Germline V CDR1 and CDR2: LNHDA, SQIVND (reference sequence). CDR3 DNA: TGTGCCAGTAGTATAGCACGCACCGGGACTTATTACTACGAGCAGTACTTC. This sequence encodes CASSIARTGTYYYEQYF.